This TCR beta chain was sequenced for a study of T cell clones after liver transplantation. Study-wide background: Third-party-reactive TCRbeta sequences from pre-transplant mixed lymphocyte reactions served as antigen-independent comparators. Subjects received no induction therapy and standard immunosuppression until randomization at 12-24 months post-transplant. Overall study results and limits: Graft donor-reactive T cells may have migrated into the graft rather than being deleted.

Sequencing was performed with immunoSEQ multiplex PCR; in TCRdb, only in-frame clones are kept and a portion is missing. The table lists roughly 20,000 clones, roughly 88% of them singletons. Germline V lookup: CDR1 LNHDA, CDR2 SQIVND (reference sequence). This CDR3 contains 8 residues. V was cut by 6 bases and J by 8 bases, with 1 base left in between. Details on this clone: Its target is not known.

The sequence was obtained from a human donor who received a liver transplant. The source was CD8+ T cells from blood, collected before liver transplant. This chain links TRBV19 with TRBJ1-1, with D unresolved. CDR3 residues: CASREAFF. In nucleotides, the CDR3 is TGTGCCAGTAGGGAAGCTTTCTTT.